This T cell receptor (beta chain) emerged from a study of T-cell memory formation after mild COVID-19. The study's findings and limits: Some responding clones appeared in pre-infection memory, suggesting cross-reactive memory joined.

MiXCR was run by TCRdb on the 5' RACE reads, yielding one entry per CDR3 protein. The table has about 350,000 distinct CDR3 sequences, roughly 13% seen once. CDR3 length: 12 residues. V dropped 0 bases and J dropped 1 base, with 1 base sitting between them. Germline V CDR1 and CDR2: SQVTM, ANQGSEA. Worth noting for this clonotype: Its antigen is still unknown.

The sample taken for sequencing was PBMCs or a T cell subset sorted from them (not recorded which). The clonotype originates from a man aged 18 to 30 who had mild COVID-19 (a few samples of this study predate the infection). Cell type and time point are not known. V usage is TRBV29-1 and J usage is TRBJ1-3; no definite D call. CDR3: CSVEDSGNTIYF. The CDR3 region has the DNA TGCAGCGTTGAAGATTCTGGAAACACCATATATTTT. Drawing the rest from reference TRBV29-1 and TRBJ1-3, the complete variable domain is SAVISQKPSRDICQRGTSLTIQCQVDSQVTMMFWYRQQPGQSLTLIATANQGSEATYESGFVIDKFPISRPNLTFSTLTVSNMSPEDSSIYLCSVEDSGNTIYFGEGSWLTVV.